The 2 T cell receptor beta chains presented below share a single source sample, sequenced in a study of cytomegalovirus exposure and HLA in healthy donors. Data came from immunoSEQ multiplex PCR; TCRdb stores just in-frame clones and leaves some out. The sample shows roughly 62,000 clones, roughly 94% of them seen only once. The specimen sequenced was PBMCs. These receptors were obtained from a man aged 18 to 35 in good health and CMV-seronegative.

CDR3 sequence (DNA): TGTGCCAGCAGCTACAGGGGCGCTAGCTCCTACGAGCAGTACTTC. This codes for CASSYRGASSYEQYF. The rearrangement links TRBV7-9 to TRBJ2-7; 7 bases map to TRBD1. The V and J ends lost 4 bases and 0 bases, in that order; junction bases with no gene match: 6. CDR1 and CDR2 (germline): SEHNR, FQNEAQ (reference sequence). The CDR3 runs to 15 residues.

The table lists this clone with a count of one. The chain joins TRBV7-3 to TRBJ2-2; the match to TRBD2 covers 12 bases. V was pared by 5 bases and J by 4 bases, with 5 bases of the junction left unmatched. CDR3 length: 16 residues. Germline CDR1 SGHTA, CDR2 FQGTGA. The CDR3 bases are TGTGCCAGCAGCCTCCTAGCGGGAGGGAGCACCGGGGAGCTGTTTTTT. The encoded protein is CASSLLAGGSTGELFF.